This entry lists 6 T cell receptor beta chains sequenced from one sample in a study of cytomegalovirus exposure and HLA in healthy donors. In the PCR, 60 Vbeta and 13 Jbeta primers were used. TCRdb keeps only in-frame clones here, not all; method: immunoSEQ multiplex PCR. The sample has over 150,000 clones, around 82% seen once. Sequences were obtained from PBMCs. The receptors shown here come from a woman aged 40 to 50 in good health and CMV-seropositive.

V gene TRBV11-2 combines with J gene TRBJ2-7, with a possible D match to TRBD2 (5 bases). The germline CDR1 and CDR2 sequences are SGHAT and FQNNGV. V gave up 3 bases and J gave up 8 bases, with 11 bases separating them. CDR3 length: 12 amino acids. The CDR3 loop reads CASSLGEFKQYF. Written as DNA, the CDR3 is TGTGCCAGCAGCTTGGGAGAGTTCAAGCAGTACTTC. Full variable domain (missing parts from reference TRBV11-2 and TRBJ2-7): EAGVAQSPRYKIIEKRQSVAFWCNPISGHATLYWYQQILGQGPKLLIQFQNNGVVDDSQLPKDRFSAERLKGVDSTLKIQPAKLEDSAVYLCASSLGEFKQYFGPGTRLTVT.

This clone was picked up a small number of times. The V gene is TRBV10-1, the J gene TRBJ2-2; D gene ambiguous. Trimming pared 2 bases from V and 6 bases from J, leaving 7 bases between. CDR1 and CDR2 (germline): WNHNN, SYGVQD (reference sequence). The CDR3 has 13 amino acids. The CDR3 sequence: CASSETLSGELFF. The CDR3 coding sequence is TGCGCCAGCAGTGAGACCCTATCCGGGGAGCTGTTTTTT.

The rearrangement links TRBV5-1 to TRBJ1-3, with D possibly being TRBD1 (6 bases). The CDR3 is 16 amino acids. The germline V gene has CDR1 SGHRS and CDR2 YFSETQ. V was pared by 4 bases and J by 0 bases, with 14 bases between. The CDR3 DNA reads as TGCGCCAGCAGCGGAGGACAGCCCCCCTCTGGAAACACCATATATTTT. Amino acids: CASSGGQPPSGNTIYF.

The chain combines TRBV7-6 with TRBJ2-2; D is undetermined. Germline assignment: CDR1 SGHVS and CDR2 FNYEAQ. Trimming removed 5 bases at V and 6 bases at J, with 10 bases between. This CDR3 spans 13 amino acids. CDR3 coding DNA: TGTGCCAGCAGCCAATCTACGGCCGGGGAGCTGTTTTTT. This translates into CASSQSTAGELFF. Full variable domain (remainder filled in from reference TRBV7-6 and TRBJ2-2): GAGVSQSPRYKVTKRGQDVALRCDPISGHVSLYWYRQALGQGPEFLTYFNYEAQQDKSGLPNDRFSAERPEGSISTLTIQRTEQRDSAMYRCASSQSTAGELFFGEGSRLTVL.

This clone occurred a few times. V usage is TRBV6-1 and J usage is TRBJ1-1; 9 nucleotides agree with TRBD1. V was pared by 4 bases and J by 4 bases, with 1 base of the junction left unmatched. There are 13 residues in the CDR3. Germline lookup yields CDR1 MNHNS and CDR2 SASEGT. The CDR3 here is CASSGTGVTEAFF. CDR3 coding DNA: TGTGCCAGCAGTGGGACAGGGGTCACTGAAGCTTTCTTT.

V and J are TRBV7-9 and TRBJ2-1; D might be TRBD2 (6 bases). V lost 1 base and J 0 bases, leaving 19 bases between the germline ends. This CDR3 is 19 amino acids long. CDR1 is SEHNR, CDR2 FQNEAQ, per germline (reference sequence). CDR3 loop: CASSLGAFLASSSYNEQFF. The CDR3, as DNA: TGTGCCAGCAGCTTAGGGGCTTTTCTAGCGAGCAGCTCCTACAATGAGCAGTTCTTC. Full variable domain (outside the CDR3, taken from reference TRBV7-9 and TRBJ2-1): DTGVSQNPRHKITKRGQNVTFRCDPISEHNRLYWYRQTLGQGPEFLTYFQNEAQLEKSRLLSDRFSAERPKGSFSTLEIQRTEQGDSAMYLCASSLGAFLASSSYNEQFFGPGTRLTVL.